These T cell receptor beta chains were read from a single sample in a study of T-cell memory formation after mild COVID-19. TCRdb ran MiXCR on the 5' RACE reads and lists one entry per CDR3 protein. This sample has about 13,000 distinct CDR3 sequences, with more than 10% found just once. The source material was PBMCs or a T cell subset sorted from them (not recorded which). The receptors were gathered from an adult woman who had mild COVID-19 (a few samples of this study predate the infection). Cell type and time point are not known. The CDR3 runs from the conserved cysteine through the conserved F or W. The order of the fields is clone size, CDR3 length, J gene, V gene, D gene, CDR3 DNA, CDR3 protein. D genes are given only for firm matches. Rows give clone size only sometimes, using once, few, many, or a class for an expanded clone.

>many|15|TRBJ1-1|TRBV29-1|.
TGCAGCGTTGAGCCCGGGACTATCCTTCGGCCTGAAGCTTTCTTT
CSVEPGTILRPEAFF
>many|13|TRBJ2-1|TRBV7-9|.
TGTGCCAGCAGCGAGGTTTTACATGATGAGCAGTTCTTC
CASSEVLHDEQFF
>many|15|TRBJ2-7|TRBV9|TRBD2
TGTGCCAGCGGACCACTAGCGGGAGCTTTGAACGAGCAGTACTTC
CASGPLAGALNEQYF
>many|13|TRBJ2-7|TRBV19|.
TGTGCCAGTAGTGGAGCGGACTTCTACGAGCAGTACTTC
CASSGADFYEQYF
>.|13|TRBJ2-7|TRBV30|.
TGTGCCTGGAGTGTACAGGTCCAGTACGAGCAGTACTTC
CAWSVQVQYEQYF
>many|15|TRBJ2-5|TRBV7-9|TRBD1
TGTGCCAGCAGCTCCTGGGACAGGAGCCAAGAGACCCAGTACTTC
CASSSWDRSQETQYF
>many|19|TRBJ1-4|TRBV4-1|.
TGCGCCAGCAGCCAAGAACCCTACCGGGACCCAAGGGGAGGTGAAAAACTGTTTTTT
CASSQEPYRDPRGGEKLFF
>many|11|TRBJ2-1|TRBV11-2|.
TGTGCTAACCAGGGTTACAATGAGCAGTTCTTC
CANQGYNEQFF
>many|15|TRBJ1-5|TRBV3-1|TRBD1
TGTGCCAGCAGCCCGACAGGGTATAGCAATCAGCCCCAGCATTTT
CASSPTGYSNQPQHF
>many|12|TRBJ2-7|TRBV4-1|.
TGCGCCAGCAGCACAGATAGCTACGAGCAGTACTTC
CASSTDSYEQYF
>many|14|TRBJ2-3|TRBV5-1|.
TGCGCCAGCACCTTGGACGGGAGAACAGATACGCAGTATTTT
CASTLDGRTDTQYF
>many|13|TRBJ1-1|TRBV12-3/TRBV12-4|.
TGTGCCAGCAGTTTAGTGAGGAGGGGTGAAGCTTTCTTT
CASSLVRRGEAFF
>many|16|TRBJ2-1|TRBV11-3|.
TGTGCCAGCAGCTTATGGGGGCGAAGCTCCTACAATGAGCAGTTCTTC
CASSLWGRSSYNEQFF
>many|19|TRBJ2-6|TRBV4-3|.
TGCGCCAGCAGCCAAGATCATCACGCCACATTCTCTGGGGCCAACGTCCTGACTTTC
CASSQDHHATFSGANVLTF
>many|19|TRBJ2-2|TRBV6-4|TRBD2
TGTGCCAGCAGTGACTCGTATTTAGCGGGAGGCCCTAACACCGGGGAGCTGTTTTTT
CASSDSYLAGGPNTGELFF
>many|15|TRBJ1-2|TRBV29-1|.
TGCAGCGTTGAAGATCTGGCAGGGAACCGCTATGGCTACACCTTC
CSVEDLAGNRYGYTF
>medium-sized|12|TRBJ2-5|TRBV4-2|.
TGTGCCAGCAGCCAAGAACTTCAGACCCAGTACTTC
CASSQELQTQYF
>many|17|TRBJ2-5|TRBV24-1|TRBD2
TGTGCCACCAGTGAGGGACTAGCGGGTCCCTTTCGGGAGACCCAGTACTTC
CATSEGLAGPFRETQYF
>many|11|TRBJ2-7|TRBV28|.
TGTGCCAGCAGCCTCCCAGGCGAGCAGTACTTC
CASSLPGEQYF
>many|15|TRBJ1-1|TRBV7-9|TRBD1
TGTGCCAGCAGCCCACGGACAGGGAAAATCACTGAAGCTTTCTTT
CASSPRTGKITEAFF
>many|18|TRBJ2-1|TRBV7-9|TRBD2
TGTGCCAGCAGCTTAGGCCTAGCGGGAGGCGTCGGCTACAATGAGCAGTTCTTC
CASSLGLAGGVGYNEQFF
>many|14|TRBJ2-7|TRBV5-1|TRBD2
TGCGCCAGCAGCACGGGACTAGGTGCTGACGAGCAGTACTTC
CASSTGLGADEQYF
>many|17|TRBJ2-1|TRBV18|.
TGTGCCAGCTCACCTCAGACCGGGACGGATCCCTACAATGAGCAGTTCTTC
CASSPQTGTDPYNEQFF
>many|16|TRBJ2-1|TRBV24-1|.
TGTGCCACCAGTCGCGCGGGGCTAGTGAGAGGAGATGAGCAGTTCTTC
CATSRAGLVRGDEQFF
>many|16|TRBJ2-7|TRBV6-1|TRBD2
TGTGCCAGCAGTGAAGCGGTCCTAGCGGATCTCTACGAGCAGTACTTC
CASSEAVLADLYEQYF
>many|17|TRBJ1-1|TRBV20-1|TRBD1
TGCAGTGCTAGAAACGGACAGGGGGCTTTAGGGGACTCTGAAGCTTTCTTT
CSARNGQGALGDSEAFF
>medium-sized|14|TRBJ1-6|TRBV7-9|TRBD1
TGTGCCAGCAGCTCCACCTGGACAGGTTCACCCCTCCACTTT
CASSSTWTGSPLHF
>many|15|TRBJ2-5|TRBV5-1|TRBD2
TGCGCCAGCAGCTTGGCTAGCGGGATCCAAGAGACCCAGTACTTC
CASSLASGIQETQYF
>many|18|TRBJ2-1|TRBV6-2/TRBV6-3|TRBD2
TGTGCCAGCAGTTCCACCCAGGGTAGCGGGAGGTTCTACAATGAGCAGTTCTTC
CASSSTQGSGRFYNEQFF
>many|15|TRBJ1-2|TRBV7-9|.
TGTGCCAGCAGCTTAGTGTCGGGGTCAAACTATGGCTACACCTTC
CASSLVSGSNYGYTF
>many|16|TRBJ1-4|TRBV4-1|.
TGCGCCAGCAGCCAAGTGATGGTAGCAACTAATGAAAAACTGTTTTTT
CASSQVMVATNEKLFF
>many|15|TRBJ1-1|TRBV5-1|.
TGCGCCAGCAGCTTGGGTCCGGGAATGAACACTGAAGCTTTCTTT
CASSLGPGMNTEAFF
>many|11|TRBJ1-1|TRBV2|TRBD1
TGTGCCAGCAGTTTACAGGGGGAGGCTTTCTTT
CASSLQGEAFF
>.|14|TRBJ2-7|TRBV27|.
TGTGCCAGCAGTCCCCGGACACTCTCCTACGAGCAGTACTTC
CASSPRTLSYEQYF
>many|15|TRBJ2-1|TRBV7-9|TRBD2
TGTGCCAGCAGTTCACGGGGGGGCTCCTACAATGAGCAGTTCTTC
CASSSRGGSYNEQFF
>many|12|TRBJ1-1|TRBV5-1|.
TGCGCCAGCAGCTTGGACTTCACTGAAGCTTTCTTT
CASSLDFTEAFF
>.|15|TRBJ2-7|TRBV7-2|.
TGTGCCAGCAGCTTAGTCCCAGGGGGGACCTACGAGCAGTACTTC
CASSLVPGGTYEQYF
>many|15|TRBJ1-2|TRBV25-1|.
TGTGCCAGCAGTGAAAGCAAGGTTGTTGCACGTAGCTACACCTTC
CASSESKVVARSYTF
>many|15|TRBJ2-1|TRBV9|.
TGTGCCAGCAGCGTAGGAGGGGGCTCCTACAATGAGCAGTTCTTC
CASSVGGGSYNEQFF
>many|12|TRBJ1-6|TRBV27|.
TGTGCCAGCGGGGACCGAAATTCACCCCTCCACTTT
CASGDRNSPLHF
>medium-sized|15|TRBJ2-3|TRBV5-1|TRBD1
TGCGCCAGCAGCTTGGGGGACAGCAGCACAGATACGCAGTATTTT
CASSLGDSSTDTQYF
>many|13|TRBJ2-2|TRBV12-3/TRBV12-4|.
TGTGCCAGCAGTTTGAAGGAAACCGGGGAGCTGTTTTTT
CASSLKETGELFF
>.|11|TRBJ2-1|TRBV20-1|.
TGCAGTGCTCCCGGGAATTTGGAGCAGTTCTTC
CSAPGNLEQFF
>.|13|TRBJ2-7|TRBV19|TRBD2
TGTGCCAGCCGTAGCGGGGGGTCCTACGAGCAGTACTTC
CASRSGGSYEQYF
>many|15|TRBJ2-7|TRBV7-7|TRBD1
TGTGCCAGCAGCTTCGGACAGGGAGATACCTACGAGCAGTACTTC
CASSFGQGDTYEQYF
>medium-sized|16|TRBJ2-7|TRBV7-2|.
TGTGCCAGCAGCTCACGGGGGATTGTTACCGGGTACGAGCAGTACTTC
CASSSRGIVTGYEQYF
>.|15|TRBJ2-2|TRBV20-1|TRBD2
TGCAGTGCTAGGGCCAGCGGGAGAGGGACCGGGGAGCTGTTTTTT
CSARASGRGTGELFF
>many|17|TRBJ2-2|TRBV7-8|TRBD1
TGTGCCAGCAGCTTAGGGTCCGGGACAGGGGTTGCCGGGGAGCTGTTTTTT
CASSLGSGTGVAGELFF
>many|13|TRBJ1-5|TRBV12-3/TRBV12-4|.
TGTGCCAGCAGTTTAACTGGGGGCCAGCCCCAGCATTTT
CASSLTGGQPQHF
>.|16|TRBJ2-7|TRBV7-2|.
TGTGCCAGCAGCCCCTCGACAGGCGGATCGTCCTACGAGCAGTACTTC
CASSPSTGGSSYEQYF
>many|18|TRBJ1-1|TRBV12-3/TRBV12-4|TRBD1
TGTGCCAGCAGTCCCATTCTGGGACAGGGTGAGGCAGTCGCTGAAGCTTTCTTT
CASSPILGQGEAVAEAFF